This TCR beta chain derives from a study of shared clonotypes between healthy human individuals. Germline V CDR1 and CDR2: MDHEN, SYDVKM. Trimming stripped 0 bases from V and 5 bases from J, with 10 bases between. The CDR3 is made up of 14 amino acids. Sequencing used immunoSEQ multiplex PCR; TCRdb keeps in-frame clones, though not all of them. The sample has under 850,000 clones; around 70% are singletons. This clonotype was obtained from a woman aged 25-40 years in good health. The specimen was memory CD4+ T cells sorted from blood. Subset indicated: CD45RA-negative fraction. The chain has TRBV28 and TRBJ2-5, with D perhaps matching TRBD1 or TRBD2 (5 bases each). CDR3 sequence: CASSLWRGKETQYF. The CDR3 coding sequence is TGTGCCAGCAGTTTATGGAGGGGTAAGGAGACCCAGTACTTC.